A single sample gave rise to the 18 T cell receptor beta chains below, sequenced in a study of blood T cell repertoires in COVID-19. The method was immunoSEQ multiplex PCR; TCRdb's version includes in-frame clones alone and lacks a portion of them. This sample has over 250,000 clones, with approximately 91% found just once. The specimen was peripheral blood. These receptors were collected from a man between 45 and 60 years old with acute or convalescent COVID-19.

J is TRBJ2-6 and V is TRBV19, with D perhaps matching TRBD2 (6 bases). V lost 1 base and J lost 2, with 12 bases in between. This CDR3 region has 17 residues. Germline loops: CDR1 LNHDA, CDR2 SQIVND (reference sequence). For the CDR3, the DNA is TGTGCCAGTAGTATAGGACCGCGGGGTGCTGGGGCCAACGTCCTGACTTTC. It specifies CASSIGPRGAGANVLTF.

The rearrangement links TRBV4-1 to TRBJ1-2; tentative D call: TRBD1 (5 bases). The CDR3 covers 15 residues. Trimming pared 4 bases from V and 8 bases from J, leaving 20 bases between. CDR1 is MGHRA, CDR2 YSYEKL, per germline. Here the CDR3 reads CASSRMGQKDRGYTF. CDR3 coding DNA: TGCGCCAGCAGCCGCATGGGGCAGAAGGATAGGGGCTACACCTTC.

V usage is TRBV6-6 and J usage is TRBJ2-5; TRBD1 agrees at 7 bases. CDR3 length equals 12 residues. Germline V gene lookup returns CDR1 MNHNY and CDR2 SVGAGI (reference sequence). Trimming removed 7 bases from V and 3 bases from J; junction bases left unmatched: 2. CDR3 in DNA: TGTGCCAGCATTGACAGGGAAGAGACCCAGTACTTC. This translates into CASIDREETQYF.

A word on this clone: The same CDR3 also results from other DNA sequences found in this sample. The chain uses TRBV27 and TRBJ2-5; 10 bases align to TRBD1. The CDR3 loop spans 14 amino acids. V was clipped by 5 bases and J by 1 base; unmatched bases: 1. Looked up from germline, CDR1 is MNHEY and CDR2 is SMNVEV (reference sequence). CDR3 residues: CASSDRGPQETQYF. The CDR3 DNA reads TGTGCCAGCAGTGACAGGGGGCCCCAAGAGACCCAGTACTTC.

In the case of this clone: At one of its ends the junction is not consistent with the germline gene, which may arise from a read error. The rearrangement uses TRBV7-7 and TRBJ2-2; 9 bases align to TRBD1. CDR3 size: 15 residues. From germline, CDR1 is SSHAT and CDR2 FNYEAQ (reference sequence). CDR3 region: CASSLGTGMTGELFF. CDR3 coding DNA: TGTGCTAGCAGCTTAGGGACAGGGATGACCGGGGAGCTGTTTTTT.

The CDR3 loop is CASSPQGAGDTEAFF. The CDR3 DNA is TGTGCCAGCTCACCACAGGGGGCAGGGGACACTGAAGCTTTCTTT. The chain links TRBV18 to TRBJ1-1; 7 nucleotides agree with TRBD1. The CDR3 has 15 residues. Germline assignment: CDR1 KGHSH and CDR2 LQKENI. Losses at the gene ends were 1 base for V and 3 bases for J; bases not matched to a gene: 5.

The V and J genes are TRBV5-1 and TRBJ2-5; 7 positions match TRBD1. The V gene's germline CDR1 is SGHRS and CDR2 YFSETQ. CDR3 size: 15 residues. The V gene end was trimmed by 5 bases and the J gene end by 1 base; junction bases not matched to a gene: 8. The CDR3 protein is CASRTGTAFQETQYF. CDR3 bases: TGCGCCAGCAGGACAGGGACAGCCTTCCAAGAGACCCAGTACTTC. The full variable domain, with the rest looked up from reference TRBV5-1 and TRBJ2-5, is KAGVTQTPRYLIKTRGQQVTLSCSPISGHRSVSWYQQTPGQGLQFLFEYFSETQRNKGNFPGRFSGRQFSNSRSEMNVSTLELGDSALYLCASRTGTAFQETQYFGPGTRLLVL.

The chain carries TRBV6-5 and TRBJ1-6; 10 nucleotides line up with TRBD1. J lost 8 bases, V lost 8 bases, and 6 bases had no gene match. This CDR3 has 14 amino acids. Germline V gene data show CDR1 as MNHEY and CDR2 as SVGAGI. The DNA of the CDR3 is TGTGCCAGCTCAGACAGGGGGCAGGATTCACCCCTCCACTTT. As protein: CASSDRGQDSPLHF.

J is TRBJ1-5 and V is TRBV10-3; TRBD1 is a possible D gene (5 bases). The V end was cut by 3 bases, the J end by 4 bases, with 10 bases between. The CDR3 sequence is 14 residues long. CDR1 is ENHRY and CDR2 is SYGVKD in the germline V gene. CDR3 sequence reads: CAISEGRGNQPQHF. CDR3 nucleotides: TGTGCCATCAGTGAAGGGAGGGGAAATCAGCCCCAGCATTTT.

CDR3 protein: CASSTLDRVETQYF. The CDR3 DNA is TGCGCCAGCAGCACCTTAGACAGGGTGGAGACCCAGTACTTC. The chain has TRBV5-1 and TRBJ2-5; 7 bases map to TRBD1. This CDR3 spans 14 amino acids. Germline V CDR1 and CDR2: SGHRS, YFSETQ. The V and J ends lost 4 bases and 5 bases, in that order; junction bases with no gene match: 8.

The chain has TRBV5-1 and TRBJ1-2, with 12 bases matching TRBD1. The CDR3 is 14 amino acids. Germline loops: CDR1 SGHRS, CDR2 YFSETQ. V lost 4 bases, J lost 8 bases, and 6 bases stayed unmatched. CDR3 in DNA: TGCGCCAGCAGCCCCGGGACAGGGGGCCTGGGCTACACCTTC. Amino acid sequence: CASSPGTGGLGYTF.

This rearrangement joins TRBV9 to TRBJ1-6, with 8 bases fitting TRBD1. The length of the CDR3 is 15 residues. V gave up 3 bases and J gave up 5 bases; unmatched junction bases: 4. Germline assignment: CDR1 SGDLS and CDR2 YYNGEE. The CDR3, as DNA: TGTGCCAGCAGCGCCCTGGGACAGGATAATTCACCCCTCCACTTT. This codes for CASSALGQDNSPLHF.

The rearrangement links TRBV20-1 to TRBJ2-3; D remains unclear. The CDR3 covers 11 residues. Trimming took 6 bases from V and 5 from J, leaving 9 bases between them. Germline assignment: CDR1 DFQATT and CDR2 SNEGSKA (reference sequence). This CDR3 reads CSAQPRDTQYF. CDR3 nucleotide sequence: TGCAGTGCCCAACCTAGAGATACGCAGTATTTT.

This chain links TRBV13 with TRBJ2-3, with TRBD2 matching over 13 bases. CDR3 size: 16 residues. V shed 5 bases, J shed 6 bases, and the junction held 8 bases outside the gene matches. In germline, CDR1 is PRHDT, CDR2 FYEKMQ (reference sequence). The CDR3 region is CASSPGTSGVPDTQYF. Here the CDR3 DNA reads TGTGCCAGCAGCCCGGGGACTAGCGGGGTGCCGGATACGCAGTATTTT.

Concerning this clone itself: Other DNA sequences of this sample code for an identical CDR3. The gene calls are TRBV5-1 and TRBJ1-3; a possible D gene is TRBD1 (5 bases). The V end lost 4 bases, the J end lost 2 bases, and 10 bases lay between the germline ends. The CDR3 length is 14 residues. Germline lookup yields CDR1 SGHRS and CDR2 YFSETQ. This chain's CDR3 is CASSPGTAGNTIYF. The DNA for the CDR3 is TGCGCCAGCAGCCCCGGGACTGCTGGAAACACCATATATTTT.

The chain has TRBV29-1 and TRBJ2-3; TRBD1 might be the D (5 bases). Germline CDR1 and CDR2: SQVTM and ANQGSEA. Trimming removed 1 base from V and 6 bases from J, with 11 bases in between. There are 13 residues in the CDR3. This CDR3 is CSVEVGADDTQYF. The CDR3 DNA reads TGCAGCGTTGAAGTTGGGGCGGACGATACGCAGTATTTT.

This sequence joins TRBV5-4 and TRBJ2-3; a possible D gene is TRBD2 (7 bases). Trimming took 0 bases from V and 5 from J, leaving 16 bases between them. This CDR3 is built from 16 residues. Germline lookup yields CDR1 SGHNT and CDR2 YYREEE (reference sequence). The CDR3 spells CASSLGGGGLLDTQYF. The DNA for the CDR3 is TGTGCCAGCAGCTTGGGTGGCGGGGGCCTACTAGATACGCAGTATTTT.

V gene TRBV19 combines with J gene TRBJ2-1; D is perhaps TRBD2 (6 bases). In germline, CDR1 is LNHDA, CDR2 SQIVND (reference sequence). The CDR3 contains 15 residues. V was cut by 0 bases and J by 5 bases, with 11 bases left in between. The CDR3 region is CASSIEDYPDNEQFF. DNA for the CDR3: TGTGCCAGTAGTATAGAGGACTACCCCGACAATGAGCAGTTCTTC. Based on the CDR3 plus reference TRBV19 and TRBJ2-1, the full variable domain is DGGITQSPKYLFRKEGQNVTLSCEQNLNHDAMYWYRQDPGQGLRLIYYSQIVNDFQKGDIAEGYSVSREKKESFPLTVTSAQKNPTAFYLCASSIEDYPDNEQFFGPGTRLTVL.